These 18 T cell receptor beta chains were sequenced from one sample in a study of cytomegalovirus exposure and HLA in healthy donors. Clones were read by immunoSEQ multiplex PCR, and TCRdb kept only the in-frame ones, dropping some. The profile shows 100,000 to 150,000 clones, roughly 87% of them singletons. The source material was PBMCs. All receptors derive from a woman under 30 in good health and CMV-seronegative.

The chain employs TRBV11-2 and TRBJ1-3, with D unresolved. The ends were cut back, 5 bases at V and 0 bases at J, with 11 bases in the middle. This CDR3 is 15 amino acids long. CDR1 and CDR2 (germline): SGHAT, FQNNGV. This chain's CDR3 is CASSRQAGSGNTIYF. The CDR3 nucleotides are TGTGCCAGCAGCCGTCAGGCGGGCTCTGGAAACACCATATATTTT. The complete variable domain, with remaining parts taken from reference TRBV11-2 and TRBJ1-3, reads EAGVAQSPRYKIIEKRQSVAFWCNPISGHATLYWYQQILGQGPKLLIQFQNNGVVDDSQLPKDRFSAERLKGVDSTLKIQPAKLEDSAVYLCASSRQAGSGNTIYFGEGSWLTVV.

The chain carries TRBV7-9 and TRBJ1-2; D gene ambiguous. This CDR3 is 13 amino acids long. Germline-derived CDR1 and CDR2 are SEHNR and FQNEAQ (reference sequence). Between the trimmed V and J ends, which lost 1 base and 8 bases, there was a span of 11 bases. DNA of the CDR3: TGTGCCAGCAGCTTAGACGTCCGGGAAGGCTACACCTTC. It specifies CASSLDVREGYTF.

V is TRBV4-1 and J is TRBJ2-2; 11 positions match TRBD1. The CDR3 contains 16 residues. Trimming took 1 base from V and 5 from J; bases not matched to a gene: 3. The germline V gene encodes CDR1 MGHRA and CDR2 YSYEKL. CDR3 sequence: CASSQGTGGETGELFF. CDR3 nucleotide sequence: TGCGCCAGCAGCCAAGGGACAGGGGGCGAGACCGGGGAGCTGTTTTTT.

This clone occurred a few times. This chain joins TRBV28 and TRBJ1-2, with D unclear. The CDR3 contains 11 residues. V gave up 4 bases and J gave up 8 bases, with 8 bases separating them. The germline V gene has CDR1 MDHEN and CDR2 SYDVKM. CDR3 residues: CASSSGEGYTF. In DNA form, the CDR3 reads TGTGCCAGCAGTTCTGGGGAGGGCTACACCTTC.

V and J are TRBV2 and TRBJ1-1, with D uncertain. The V end lost 7 bases, the J end lost 2 bases, and 17 bases lay between the germline ends. The germline V gene encodes CDR1 SNHLY and CDR2 FYNNEI. The CDR3 extends over 15 amino acids. The CDR3: CASTPHRRTNTEAFF. CDR3 nucleotides: TGTGCCAGCACCCCGCACCGCAGGACTAACACTGAAGCTTTCTTT.

The chain employs TRBV30 and TRBJ2-5, with D maybe TRBD2 (5 bases). Germline lookup yields CDR1 GTSNPN and CDR2 SVGIG (reference sequence). Trimming shortened V by 3 bases and J by 9 bases, and 14 bases separated the two germline ends. The CDR3 runs to 12 residues. The CDR3 sequence is CAWRGSRGPQYF. Here the CDR3 DNA reads TGTGCCTGGAGGGGGAGCCGTGGTCCCCAGTACTTC. Variable domain in full (rest from reference TRBV30 and TRBJ2-5): SQTIHQWPATLVQPVGSPLSLECTVEGTSNPNLYWYRQAAGRGLQLLFYSVGIGQISSEVPQNLSASRPQDRQFILSSKKLLLSDSGFYLCAWRGSRGPQYFGPGTRLLVL.

This clone is a singleton in its sample. The chain carries TRBV7-9 and TRBJ1-1, with D unclear. This CDR3 spans 12 amino acids. Between the trimmed V and J ends, which lost 6 bases and 0 bases, there was a span of 5 bases. CDR1 and CDR2 (germline): SEHNR, FQNEAQ (reference sequence). Written as DNA, the CDR3 is TGTGCCAGCAGACTAATGAACACTGAAGCTTTCTTT. Its translation: CASRLMNTEAFF.

The gene calls are TRBV7-9 and TRBJ1-2; D call uncertain. V gave up 2 bases and J gave up 4 bases, with 11 bases separating them. The V gene's germline CDR1 is SEHNR and CDR2 FQNEAQ (reference sequence). The CDR3 length is 14 residues. As DNA, the CDR3 is TGTGCCAGCAGCTTACCTGAGGGCGGCTATGGCTACACCTTC. Translating gives CASSLPEGGYGYTF. Based on the CDR3 plus reference TRBV7-9 and TRBJ1-2, the full variable domain is DTGVSQNPRHKITKRGQNVTFRCDPISEHNRLYWYRQTLGQGPEFLTYFQNEAQLEKSRLLSDRFSAERPKGSFSTLEIQRTEQGDSAMYLCASSLPEGGYGYTFGSGTRLTVV.

This clone was found once. This rearrangement joins TRBV6-1 to TRBJ2-7, with a weak D call TRBD2 (5 bases). V lost 3 bases to trimming and J lost 0 bases, with 15 bases between them. There are 16 residues in the CDR3. Germline assignment: CDR1 MNHNS and CDR2 SASEGT. CDR3 residues: CASSDLEGGSSYEQYF. CDR3 nucleotides: TGTGCCAGCAGTGATCTAGAGGGTGGGAGCTCCTACGAGCAGTACTTC.

The CDR3 is CASSSSGTSSYEQYF. CDR3 bases: TGTGCCAGCAGTTCCTCCGGGACTAGCTCCTACGAGCAGTACTTC. The rearrangement joins TRBV27 to TRBJ2-7, with 8 bases fitting TRBD2. This CDR3 is built from 15 residues. Trimming took 4 bases from V and 0 from J; bases not matched to a gene: 5. CDR1 and CDR2 from the germline V gene are MNHEY and SMNVEV (reference sequence).

As DNA, the CDR3 is TGCGCCAGCAGCCAACAAGGAACTAGCGGGGGGGCCACAGATACGCAGTATTTT. It codes for CASSQQGTSGGATDTQYF. The chain combines TRBV4-1 with TRBJ2-3, with 13 positions matching TRBD2. Trimming took 2 bases from V and 2 from J; bases not matched to a gene: 7. The CDR3 covers 18 residues. Germline V gene sequence: CDR1 MGHRA, CDR2 YSYEKL.

The chain employs TRBV30 and TRBJ2-1; 9 bases agree with TRBD2. The CDR3 contains 15 residues. With V trimmed by 0 bases and J by 2 bases, 2 bases remained unmatched. Per the germline V gene, CDR1 is GTSNPN and CDR2 is SVGIG (reference sequence). Here the CDR3 reads CAWSVPSGAYNEQFF. CDR3 sequence (DNA): TGTGCCTGGAGTGTCCCTAGCGGGGCCTACAATGAGCAGTTCTTC. Drawing the rest from reference TRBV30 and TRBJ2-1, the complete variable domain is SQTIHQWPATLVQPVGSPLSLECTVEGTSNPNLYWYRQAAGRGLQLLFYSVGIGQISSEVPQNLSASRPQDRQFILSSKKLLLSDSGFYLCAWSVPSGAYNEQFFGPGTRLTVL.

The chain uses TRBV11-2 and TRBJ2-7, with D possibly TRBD2 on 5 matching bases. CDR3 size: 12 residues. CDR1 is SGHAT and CDR2 is FQNNGV in the germline V gene. V was trimmed by 5 bases and J by 6 bases, leaving 11 bases between them. The CDR3: CASSRGGLEQYF. For the CDR3, the DNA is TGTGCCAGCAGCCGCGGAGGCCTCGAGCAGTACTTC.

This sequence joins TRBV25-1 and TRBJ2-5; TRBD1 is a possible D gene (5 bases). In germline, CDR1 is MGHDK, CDR2 SYGVNS. The CDR3 is 15 residues long. Trimming removed 2 bases at V and 2 bases at J, with 12 bases between. The CDR3 here is CASSEGPGQQETQYF. The DNA for the CDR3 is TGTGCCAGCAGTGAAGGGCCAGGGCAGCAAGAGACCCAGTACTTC.

The gene calls are TRBV5-1 and TRBJ2-3; no clear D. CDR1 and CDR2 from the germline V gene are SGHRS and YFSETQ. The CDR3 contains 15 residues. V was shortened by 0 bases and J by 0 bases, with 8 bases between the two germline ends. The CDR3 reads CASSLETESTDTQYF. As DNA, the CDR3 is TGCGCCAGCAGCTTGGAAACGGAGAGCACAGATACGCAGTATTTT.

The chain employs TRBV7-2 and TRBJ1-5; 9 bases line up with TRBD1. The V gene's germline CDR1 is SGHTA and CDR2 FQGNSA. The CDR3 spans 16 residues. V was clipped by 4 bases and J by 5 bases; unmatched bases: 9. The chain's CDR3 is CASSSHGQGTYQPQHF. The CDR3, as DNA: TGTGCCAGCAGCTCACACGGACAGGGGACCTATCAGCCCCAGCATTTT.

The chain is built from TRBV5-8 and TRBJ2-5; 7 bases line up with TRBD1. Trimming removed 4 bases from V and 9 bases from J; junction bases left unmatched: 15. Germline lookup yields CDR1 SGHTS and CDR2 YDEGEE. The CDR3 totals 15 residues. The CDR3 loop is CASSGWTGLALAQYF. The CDR3 bases are TGTGCCAGCAGCGGGTGGACAGGCCTCGCGTTGGCCCAGTACTTC.

This chain connects TRBV6-1 to TRBJ1-1, with D tentatively TRBD1 (5 bases). V lost 6 bases, J lost 1 base, and 9 bases lay in between. There are 13 residues in the CDR3. Germline V gives CDR1 MNHNS, CDR2 SASEGT. CDR3 sequence reads: CASSKTGNTEAFF. The CDR3, as DNA: TGTGCCAGCAGCAAAACAGGGAACACTGAAGCTTTCTTT.